Below are 2 T cell receptor beta chains sequenced from a single sample in a study of vaccination and CD4 T cells after COVID-19. Antigen specificity for these receptors is unknown. Treatment specified: roughly 11-day PBMC culture with coronavirus spike peptide pools or control peptides (ViraFEST assay). An Oncomine TCR Beta short-read assay was used to sequence the DNA from cultured CD4+ T cells. TCRdb processed the PCR reads anew with MiXCR; each CDR3 protein has one entry. The sample records just over 15,000 distinct CDR3 sequences, roughly 43% being singletons. The starting material was CD4+ T cells from blood, cultured in vitro, obtained before SARS-CoV-2 vaccination. Receptors originate from a human donor who had recovered from COVID-19.

J is TRBJ1-1 and V is TRBV6-5, with D unresolved. This CDR3 is 15 amino acids long. Trimming took off 0 bases at V and 1 base at J, with 9 bases between the two ends. In germline, CDR1 is MNHEY, CDR2 SVGAGI. DNA of the CDR3: TGTGCCAGCAGTTACTCCCGCCGCTCGAACACTGAAGCTTTCTTT. This codes for CASSYSRRSNTEAFF.

The J gene is TRBJ1-4, the V gene TRBV20-1, with no clear D. The V gene lost 6 bases and the J gene lost 4 bases, with 15 bases spanning the gap. Germline-derived CDR1 and CDR2 are DFQATT and SNEGSKA (reference sequence). The CDR3 covers 14 residues. CDR3 in DNA: TGCAGTGCCCTGATACAGACCGATAATGAAAAACTGTTTTTT. It yields the protein CSALIQTDNEKLFF.